Listed here is a single T cell receptor beta chain. This entry comes from a study of human thymus T cells. V lost 4 bases and J lost 0, with 4 bases in between. The CDR3 has 12 amino acids. Germline assignment: CDR1 SGHNT and CDR2 YYREEE (reference sequence). Method: immunoSEQ multiplex PCR; TCRdb's copy keeps in-frame clones and lacks some. The sample has tens of thousands of clones, approximately 96% seen once. Thymus tissue was removed during corrective cardiac surgery. This TCR was sampled from a boy less than two years old with a congenital heart defect but otherwise immunologically healthy. The sequencing input was thymus tissue. This rearrangement joins TRBV5-4 to TRBJ1-2; D is undetermined. The chain's CDR3 is CASSLTNYGYTF. DNA of the CDR3: TGTGCCAGCAGCCTCACTAACTATGGCTACACCTTC.